This T cell receptor beta chain was recovered during a study of T-cell reconstitution after alpha-beta-depleted transplantation in children. Germline CDR1 LGHDT, CDR2 YNNKEL (reference sequence). CDR3 length: 15 residues. The germline V and J ends were trimmed by 1 base and 3 bases, with 9 bases remaining between them. Preparation of the TCRbeta library was carried out with unique molecular identifiers. A single record per CDR3 protein comes from TCRdb applying MiXCR to the PCR reads. There are about 250,000 distinct CDR3 sequences in the sample; approximately 24% occur only once, and about 5% lies in the top ten.

This specimen consisted of PBMCs, mostly from graft donor cells, obtained 360 days after TCRalphabeta/CD19-depleted stem cell transplant. The chain combines TRBV3-1 with TRBJ2-2, with D possibly being TRBD1 or TRBD2 (6 bases each). The sequence derives from a female patient aged 2-9 years who had a stem cell transplant for congenital amegakaryocytic thrombocytopenia, so the T cells may come from the graft donor. The CDR3 reads CASSQVGGDTGELFF. The CDR3 DNA reads as TGTGCCAGCAGCCAAGTCGGGGGCGACACCGGGGAGCTGTTTTTT.